This TCR beta chain was documented in a study of blood T cell repertoires in COVID-19. Study background: T cells, B-cell-depleted T cells, or PBMCs supplied cDNA or gDNA.

The germline V gene has CDR1 MDHEN and CDR2 SYDVKM. The CDR3 contains 13 residues. Trimming left V 10 bases short and J 4 bases short, with 11 bases between. Assignments of participants to cohorts depended upon their own reported clinical history. Assay: immunoSEQ multiplex PCR; the TCRdb copy retains only in-frame clones and omits some. The profile shows roughly 250,000 clones, approximately 91% of them singletons. The chain uses TRBV28 and TRBJ1-6; TRBD1 is a possible D gene (5 bases). Sequencing was carried out using PBMCs or T cells enriched from blood (not recorded which). The clonotype was recovered from a woman aged 40 to 49 with acute COVID-19. CDR3 bases: TGTGCCACCTTGACAGTTTATAATTCACCCCTCCACTTT. As protein: CATLTVYNSPLHF.